The entry that follows covers one TCR beta chain sequence. Its antigen is undetermined. Germline V gene lookup returns CDR1 KGHDR and CDR2 SFDVKD. The CDR3 is 16 residues long. V gave up 3 bases and J gave up 4 bases; unmatched junction bases: 6. These data belong to a study of T cell responses to AZD1222 COVID-19 vaccine. Study as a whole: Second doses at about 4 or about 12 weeks were pooled. The study, taken as a whole, reports: Sampled repertoires all dated from after the peak T cell response. The sample set comprised mostly white British donors with more females, and clonal diversity was possibly underestimated.

Generated by immunoSEQ multiplex PCR, the TCRdb table keeps only in-frame clones and is missing some. The data hold approximately 180,000 clones, with approximately 92% observed a single time. This TCR derives from an adult in good health. The source material was peripheral blood, sampled on day 0 of AZD1222 vaccination. The chain has TRBV24-1 and TRBJ2-2; the match to TRBD1 covers 8 bases. As DNA, the CDR3 is TGTGCCACCAGTGATCCAGGGGGCTCGGGCACCGGGGAGCTGTTTTTT. Translating it yields CATSDPGGSGTGELFF.